This T cell receptor (beta chain) comes out of a study of T cell responses to AZD1222 COVID-19 vaccine. Study background: Timing groups of about 4 and about 12 weeks for second doses were pooled.

With regard to this clone: The antigen is undetermined.

Points from the study as a whole: Females outnumbered males among donors, who were mostly white British; clonal diversity was possibly underestimated. The study sampled repertoires only after the peak T cell response.

Some clones are missing from TCRdb's copy, which holds only in-frame ones; the method was immunoSEQ multiplex PCR. Of 100,000 or so clones listed, roughly nine tenths are singletons. The origin of this receptor is an adult in good health. This specimen consisted of peripheral blood, obtained on day 0 of AZD1222 vaccination.

Written as DNA, the CDR3 is TGTGCCAGCTCACCGGGGGCAGGGGCTGGAAACACCATATATTTT. It codes for CASSPGAGAGNTIYF. V gene TRBV18 combines with J gene TRBJ1-3; D may be TRBD1 (6 bases). V was cut by 3 bases and J by 2 bases, with 11 bases left in between. The germline V gene has CDR1 KGHSH and CDR2 LQKENI. This CDR3 is built from 15 residues.